The clone carrying this T cell receptor (beta chain) has a single count. The junction had 10 bases not matched to a gene; V was cut back by 5 bases and J by 7 bases. This CDR3 contains 15 residues. Germline V gives CDR1 GTSNPN, CDR2 SVGIG (reference sequence). Indicated time point: baseline, week 1 (first vaccination visit). This sample's treatment: pre-vaccination baseline after standard-of-care therapy. The sample belongs to a study of a mutant IDH1 vaccine in newly diagnosed glioma. Only in-frame clones appear in the TCRdb table, and some are missing; sequencing was by immunoSEQ multiplex PCR. The data hold approximately 88,000 clones, with around four fifths observed a single time.

The starting material was PBMCs, obtained from a glioma patient treated with radiotherapy, temozolomide or both. The clonotype originates from a man aged 40-50 years with glioma. J is TRBJ1-6 and V is TRBV30; TRBD1 aligns across 8 bases. CDR3 sequence reads: CAWRTGSFVNSPLHF. The CDR3 bases are TGTGCCTGGCGGACAGGGAGCTTTGTGAATTCACCCCTCCACTTT.